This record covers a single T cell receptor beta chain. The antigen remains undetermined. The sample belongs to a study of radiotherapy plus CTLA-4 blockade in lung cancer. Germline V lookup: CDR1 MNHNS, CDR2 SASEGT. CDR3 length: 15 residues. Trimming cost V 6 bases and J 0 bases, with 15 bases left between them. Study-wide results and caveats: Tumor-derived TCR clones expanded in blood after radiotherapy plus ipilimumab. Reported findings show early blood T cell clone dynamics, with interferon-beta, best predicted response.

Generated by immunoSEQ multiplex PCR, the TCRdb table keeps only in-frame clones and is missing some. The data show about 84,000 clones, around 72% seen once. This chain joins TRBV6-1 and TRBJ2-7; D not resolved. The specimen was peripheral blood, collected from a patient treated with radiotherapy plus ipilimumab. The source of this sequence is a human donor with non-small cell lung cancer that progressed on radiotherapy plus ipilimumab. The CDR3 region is CASSAPELSSYEQYF. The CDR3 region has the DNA TGTGCCAGCAGCGCGCCGGAACTAAGCTCCTACGAGCAGTACTTC.